One T cell receptor beta chain is described in this entry. The antigen remains undetermined. The entry originates in a study of graft-versus-host responses after intestinal transplantation. Study details: Each of the recipients got a multivisceral, liver-intestinal, or isolated intestinal transplant. Among the recipients, all got anti-thymocyte globulin induction and then tacrolimus and steroids for roughly three years.

This CDR3 has 16 amino acids. Trimming removed 2 bases at V and 2 bases at J, with 14 bases between. Germline V CDR1 and CDR2: SNHLY, FYNNEI. Study findings and constraints: GvH clones were found in recipient marrow; some appeared first in ileum or blood.

Sequencing was performed with immunoSEQ multiplex PCR; in TCRdb, only in-frame clones are kept and a portion is missing. The sample lists approximately 81,000 clones, around 90% occurring once. The sample in question was unstimulated CD8+ T cells sorted from spleen or lymph node cells, obtained before transplant. The chain links TRBV2 to TRBJ2-3, with D perhaps TRBD1 or TRBD2 (5 bases each). This receptor was obtained from a human donor who was the organ donor for an intestinal transplant. The CDR3 loop reads CASSEWGRGYTDTQYF. In DNA, the CDR3 is TGTGCCAGCAGTGAATGGGGGAGAGGATACACAGATACGCAGTATTTT.